These 29 T cell receptor beta chains share one sample of origin, sequenced in a study of beta chain features in type 1 diabetes. Reverse transcription of all isolated RNA meant that expressed TCRB transcripts were sequenced. Some clones are missing from TCRdb's copy, which holds only in-frame ones; the method was immunoSEQ multiplex PCR. The table lists roughly 400,000 clones, roughly 16% of them singletons. Material: naive CD4+ T cells from blood. All receptors derive from a woman between 18 and 29 years old in good health.

The chain uses TRBV29-1 and TRBJ2-7; a possible D gene is TRBD1 (5 bases). The CDR3 spans 13 residues. V lost 4 bases to trimming and J lost 1 base, with 11 bases between them. Germline CDR1 SQVTM, CDR2 ANQGSEA. The DNA of the CDR3 is TGCAGCGTTGGACAGAGGAATTCCTACGAGCAGTACTTC. It codes for CSVGQRNSYEQYF.

This clone came up a few times. The rearrangement joins TRBV30 to TRBJ2-7, with 7 bases matching TRBD2. Germline V gene data show CDR1 as GTSNPN and CDR2 as SVGIG (reference sequence). V shed 4 bases and J 0 bases; nucleotides not matched to a gene: 6. The CDR3 extends over 14 amino acids. CDR3 coding DNA: TGTGCCTGGACTAGCGGCTTTACCTCCTACGAGCAGTACTTC. Protein product: CAWTSGFTSYEQYF.

This clone has more than one count but fewer than ten. The chain has TRBV29-1 and TRBJ2-1, with 7 bases aligning to TRBD2. Germline V gene sequence: CDR1 SQVTM, CDR2 ANQGSEA. Trimming took 3 bases from V and 2 from J; bases not matched to a gene: 4. The CDR3 covers 14 residues. The CDR3 DNA sequence: TGCAGCGTTGACAGTCTAGCGGCCTACAATGAGCAGTTCTTC. Translating it yields CSVDSLAAYNEQFF.

The genes are TRBV27 and TRBJ2-5; perhaps TRBD2 as D (6 bases). Germline CDR1 is MNHEY and CDR2 is SMNVEV (reference sequence). This CDR3 region has 14 residues. Trimming left V 6 bases short and J 1 base short, with 12 bases between. Written as DNA, the CDR3 is TGTGCCAGCAGGGGGTTAGCGGTCCAAGAGACCCAGTACTTC. Encoded protein: CASRGLAVQETQYF.

The chain carries TRBV7-9 and TRBJ1-1; D unclear. Deletions cut 7 bases from V and 1 base from J, with 10 bases between. This CDR3 spans 13 amino acids. Germline V gene data show CDR1 as SEHNR and CDR2 as FQNEAQ (reference sequence). This chain's CDR3 is CASTLIWNTEAFF. CDR3 DNA sequence: TGTGCCAGCACCCTTATCTGGAACACTGAAGCTTTCTTT.

This chain's CDR3 is CASSSTGRDYGYTF. The DNA of the CDR3 is TGTGCCAGCAGTTCGACAGGGAGAGACTATGGCTACACCTTC. The chain combines TRBV27 with TRBJ1-2; TRBD1 aligns across 7 bases. This CDR3 is 14 amino acids long. CDR1 and CDR2 (germline): MNHEY, SMNVEV (reference sequence). With V trimmed by 4 bases and J by 3 bases, 5 bases remained unmatched.

The J gene is TRBJ2-3, the V gene TRBV6-5, with a weak D call TRBD2 (5 bases). With 6 bases removed from V and 1 base from J, the gap between germline ends came to 17 bases. Germline lookup yields CDR1 MNHEY and CDR2 SVGAGI. This CDR3 is 16 amino acids long. CDR3 in DNA: TGTGCCAGCAGCTACAGCGGTCGGGGTGGCACAGATACGCAGTATTTT. Translation gives CASSYSGRGGTDTQYF.

This sequence joins TRBV11-3 and TRBJ2-5; D is ambiguous. V dropped 0 bases and J dropped 4 bases, with 6 bases sitting between them. Germline CDR1 and CDR2: SGHNT and YENEEA. CDR3 length: 13 residues. The CDR3 nucleotides are TGTGCCAGCAGCTTAGATGGCCGAGAGACCCAGTACTTC. Translation: CASSLDGRETQYF. The whole variable domain, remainder taken from reference TRBV11-3 and TRBJ2-5, is EAGVVQSPRYKIIEKKQPVAFWCNPISGHNTLYWYLQNLGQGPELLIRYENEEAVDDSQLPKDRFSAERLKGVDSTLKIQPAELGDSAVYLCASSLDGRETQYFGPGTRLLVL.

In its sample, this clone was seen a few times. The chain recombines TRBV10-3 with TRBJ1-2, with unresolved D. The CDR3 is made up of 11 amino acids. Germline V gene lookup returns CDR1 ENHRY and CDR2 SYGVKD. Trimming removed 4 bases from V and 5 bases from J, with 5 bases in between. Here the CDR3 reads CAISVGYGYTF. In nucleotides, the CDR3 is TGTGCCATCAGTGTCGGGTATGGCTACACCTTC.

The chain is built from TRBV30 and TRBJ2-1; D perhaps matches TRBD2 (5 bases). The V end was cut by 0 bases, the J end by 2 bases, with 11 bases between. Germline V CDR1 and CDR2: GTSNPN, SVGIG (reference sequence). CDR3 length: 15 amino acids. CDR3 protein: CAWSVQYGTYNEQFF. The CDR3 DNA sequence: TGTGCCTGGAGTGTACAGTACGGGACCTACAATGAGCAGTTCTTC.

In this sample, this clone turned up a few times. V and J are TRBV7-9 and TRBJ2-1; 12 bases align to TRBD2. In germline, CDR1 is SEHNR, CDR2 FQNEAQ (reference sequence). Trimming took 7 bases from V and 9 from J; bases not matched to a gene: 7. This CDR3 is 14 amino acids long. Here the CDR3 reads CASTVTSGSGEQFF. The CDR3 coding sequence is TGTGCCAGCACCGTGACTAGCGGGAGTGGTGAGCAGTTCTTC.

This clone was picked up a small number of times. The V and J genes are TRBV7-2 and TRBJ2-3; D possibly corresponds to TRBD2 (5 bases). This CDR3 has 14 amino acids. V was clipped by 3 bases and J by 6 bases, with 13 bases between them. The germline CDR1 and CDR2 sequences are SGHTA and FQGNSA. The CDR3 sequence: CASSFRMAGDTQYF. In DNA form, the CDR3 reads TGTGCCAGCAGCTTTCGGATGGCGGGTGATACGCAGTATTTT. Full variable domain (rest looked up from reference TRBV7-2 and TRBJ2-3): GAGVSQSPSNKVTEKGKDVELRCDPISGHTALYWYRQSLGQGLEFLIYFQGNSAPDKSGLPSDRFSAERTGGSVSTLTIQRTQQEDSAVYLCASSFRMAGDTQYFGPGTRLTVL.

Here the CDR3 reads CASSLGEGVGGYTF. CDR3 sequence (DNA): TGTGCCAGTAGTCTAGGTGAGGGGGTAGGAGGCTACACCTTC. The chain recombines TRBV19 with TRBJ1-2; possible D gene TRBD1, 6 bases. The length of the CDR3 is 14 residues. The germline V and J ends were trimmed by 5 bases and 8 bases, with 18 bases remaining between them. In germline, CDR1 is LNHDA, CDR2 SQIVND (reference sequence).

The chain joins TRBV29-1 to TRBJ2-1; 9 bases are shared with TRBD2. The ends lost 4 bases at V and 10 bases at J; junction bases unmatched: 8. Germline loops: CDR1 SQVTM, CDR2 ANQGSEA. This CDR3 is 13 amino acids long. DNA of the CDR3: TGCAGCGTTGGGATAGCGGGAGTAAGGGAGCAGTTCTTC. As protein: CSVGIAGVREQFF.

The CDR3 DNA sequence: TGTGCCAGCAGCCCGACAGGGAACGAAAAACTGTTTTTT. Protein sequence: CASSPTGNEKLFF. V gene TRBV4-2 combines with J gene TRBJ1-4, with 7 bases aligning to TRBD1. V lost 4 bases and J lost 8; bases outside the gene matches: 4. Germline V gene data show CDR1 as LGHNA and CDR2 as YNFKEQ. The CDR3 has 13 residues.

CDR3 sequence: CASSLAGGELNYGYTF. In DNA, the CDR3 is TGCGCCAGCAGCTTGGCCGGCGGGGAACTTAACTATGGCTACACCTTC. This chain uses TRBV5-1 with TRBJ1-2; D remains unclear. The CDR3 is made up of 16 amino acids. The germline V gene encodes CDR1 SGHRS and CDR2 YFSETQ. The V and J ends lost 0 bases and 1 base respectively, with 13 bases between them.

This chain links TRBV9 with TRBJ2-3, with unresolved D. V was clipped by 4 bases and J by 4 bases, with 10 bases between them. The CDR3 runs 13 residues. Germline V gene sequence: CDR1 SGDLS, CDR2 YYNGEE. This CDR3 reads CASSPRRADTQYF. The CDR3 coding sequence is TGTGCCAGCAGCCCCCGTCGGGCAGATACGCAGTATTTT.

The genes are TRBV27 and TRBJ1-1; a possible D gene is TRBD1 (5 bases). Germline-derived CDR1 and CDR2 are MNHEY and SMNVEV (reference sequence). The CDR3 totals 17 residues. V was shortened by 2 bases and J by 1 base, with 17 bases between the two germline ends. The chain's CDR3 is CASSLIPGQQPNTEAFF. CDR3 in DNA: TGTGCCAGCAGTTTAATCCCCGGACAACAGCCGAACACTGAAGCTTTCTTT.

This clone was detected a few times. This chain links TRBV25-1 with TRBJ2-5; TRBD1 matches 7 bases. V shed 7 bases and J 5 bases; nucleotides not matched to a gene: 13. Germline loops: CDR1 MGHDK, CDR2 SYGVNS. This CDR3 comprises 15 residues. Here the CDR3 DNA reads TGTGCCAGCACCGTGACAGGGTTTTTTGTCGAGACCCAGTACTTC. It specifies CASTVTGFFVETQYF.

The chain uses TRBV7-8 and TRBJ2-2; 12 bases map to TRBD2. The CDR3 is 19 amino acids. With V trimmed by 5 bases and J by 6 bases, 16 bases remained unmatched. In germline, CDR1 is SGHVS, CDR2 FQNEAQ. The CDR3 nucleotides are TGTGCCAGCAGCCCCTTACTCCTAGCGGGAGGGCTCGGTGCCGGGGAGCTGTTTTTT. Protein product: CASSPLLLAGGLGAGELFF.

In its sample, this clone was seen a few times. The V gene is TRBV28, the J gene TRBJ2-1; D may be TRBD1 (6 bases). Germline CDR1 reads MDHEN; CDR2 reads SYDVKM. Trimming pared 4 bases from V and 5 bases from J, leaving 12 bases between. The CDR3 is 14 amino acids. CDR3 sequence (DNA): TGTGCCAGCAGTTCGGGGTACAGGGACAATGAGCAGTTCTTC. As protein: CASSSGYRDNEQFF.

This chain connects TRBV7-2 to TRBJ1-2; 10 positions agree with TRBD1. Germline CDR1 is SGHTA and CDR2 is FQGNSA. CDR3 length: 17 amino acids. V dropped 4 bases and J dropped 5; count of bases not matched to a gene: 13. The CDR3 protein is CASSSRGGTGVGYGYTF. The CDR3 DNA sequence: TGTGCCAGCAGCTCCCGAGGGGGGACAGGGGTAGGGTATGGCTACACCTTC. Full variable domain (outside the CDR3, taken from reference TRBV7-2 and TRBJ1-2): GAGVSQSPSNKVTEKGKDVELRCDPISGHTALYWYRQSLGQGLEFLIYFQGNSAPDKSGLPSDRFSAERTGGSVSTLTIQRTQQEDSAVYLCASSSRGGTGVGYGYTFGSGTRLTVV.

This clone has only a few counts. The chain has TRBV2 and TRBJ2-5, with a possible D match to TRBD1 (6 bases). CDR1 SNHLY and CDR2 FYNNEI come from the germline V gene. Between the trimmed V and J ends, which lost 4 bases and 14 bases, there was a span of 14 bases. The CDR3 consists of 11 residues. The CDR3 here is CASSAQGRPYF. The CDR3 nucleotides read TGTGCCAGCAGTGCACAGGGACGGCCATACTTC.

This chain uses TRBV7-2 with TRBJ1-5; D is uncertain. CDR3 length: 13 amino acids. V shed 3 bases and J shed 6 bases, with 9 bases lying between them. The germline CDR1 and CDR2 sequences are SGHTA and FQGNSA. DNA of the CDR3: TGTGCCAGCAGCTTGGAGGCTAGTCAGCCCCAGCATTTT. Translating it yields CASSLEASQPQHF.

The rearrangement uses TRBV7-9 and TRBJ2-3, with D possibly TRBD2 on 6 matching bases. The CDR3 is made up of 17 amino acids. V shed 3 bases and J shed 1 base, with 17 bases lying between them. The V gene's germline CDR1 is SEHNR and CDR2 FQNEAQ (reference sequence). Written as DNA, the CDR3 is TGTGCCAGCAGCTTTGGGTGGGCGGGGTCGGGCACAGATACGCAGTATTTT. It translates to CASSFGWAGSGTDTQYF.

This clone has more than one count but fewer than ten. The chain links TRBV6-5 to TRBJ2-1, with D tentatively TRBD2 (6 bases). Germline CDR1 and CDR2: MNHEY and SVGAGI. This CDR3 is 14 amino acids long. Trimming left V 6 bases short and J 4 bases short, with 13 bases between. The CDR3 region is CASSLRRGYNEQFF. CDR3 sequence (DNA): TGTGCCAGCAGCCTCCGCCGGGGGTACAATGAGCAGTTCTTC.

This clone was counted only a few times. The chain is built from TRBV19 and TRBJ1-5, with a possible D match to TRBD1 (6 bases). V lost 1 base, J lost 2 bases, and 9 bases lay in between. The germline V gene encodes CDR1 LNHDA and CDR2 SQIVND (reference sequence). The CDR3 loop spans 15 amino acids. CDR3 DNA: TGTGCCAGTAGTATAGGACAGGTGGGCAATCAGCCCCAGCATTTT. It encodes CASSIGQVGNQPQHF.

The J gene is TRBJ2-1, the V gene TRBV29-1; 8 nucleotides line up with TRBD2. The germline V gene has CDR1 SQVTM and CDR2 ANQGSEA. Germline trimming cut 7 bases from V and 5 bases from J; bases unmatched to any gene: 7. This CDR3 has 13 residues. CDR3 amino acids: CSASTSANNEQFF. The CDR3 DNA reads as TGCAGCGCTTCGACTAGCGCAAACAATGAGCAGTTCTTC.

CDR3 residues: CASSAAGVGETQYF. The DNA for the CDR3 is TGTGCCAGCAGCGCTGCAGGGGTAGGAGAGACCCAGTACTTC. V and J are TRBV7-9 and TRBJ2-5; D perhaps matches TRBD1 (6 bases). Per the germline V gene, CDR1 is SEHNR and CDR2 is FQNEAQ (reference sequence). Trimming stripped 5 bases from V and 4 bases from J, with 14 bases between. The CDR3 length is 14 residues.